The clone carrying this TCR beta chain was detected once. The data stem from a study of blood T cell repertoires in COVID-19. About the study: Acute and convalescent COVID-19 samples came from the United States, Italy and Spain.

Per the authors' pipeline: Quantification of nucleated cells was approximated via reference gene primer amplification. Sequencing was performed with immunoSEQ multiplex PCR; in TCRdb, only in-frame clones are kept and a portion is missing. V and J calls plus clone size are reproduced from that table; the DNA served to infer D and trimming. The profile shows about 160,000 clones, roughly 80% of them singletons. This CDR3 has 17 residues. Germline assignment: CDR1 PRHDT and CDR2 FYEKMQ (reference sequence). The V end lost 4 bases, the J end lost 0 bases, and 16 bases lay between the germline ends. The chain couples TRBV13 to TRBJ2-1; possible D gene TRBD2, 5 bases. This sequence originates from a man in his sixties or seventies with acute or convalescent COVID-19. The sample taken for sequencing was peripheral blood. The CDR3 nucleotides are TGTGCCAGCAGCTCGCTTGGTCTGGGGAGCTCCTACAATGAGCAGTTCTTC. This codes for CASSSLGLGSSYNEQFF. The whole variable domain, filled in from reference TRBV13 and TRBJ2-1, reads AAGVIQSPRHLIKEKRETATLKCYPIPRHDTVYWYQQGPGQDPQFLISFYEKMQSDKGSIPDRFSAQQFSDYHSELNMSSLELGDSALYFCASSSLGLGSSYNEQFFGPGTRLTVL.